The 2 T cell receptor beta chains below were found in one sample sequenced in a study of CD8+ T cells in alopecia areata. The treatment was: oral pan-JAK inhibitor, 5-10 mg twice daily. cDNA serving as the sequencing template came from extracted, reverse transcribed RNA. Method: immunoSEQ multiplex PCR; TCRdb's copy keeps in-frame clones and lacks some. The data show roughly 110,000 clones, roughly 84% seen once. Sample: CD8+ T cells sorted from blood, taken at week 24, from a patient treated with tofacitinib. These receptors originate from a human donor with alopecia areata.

The CDR3 DNA reads TGTGCCAGCAGTTTATTTGGTTCGAACACCGGGGAGCTGTTTTTT. This gives the protein CASSLFGSNTGELFF. The chain carries TRBV27 and TRBJ2-2; D call uncertain. V lost 1 base, J lost 0 bases, and 6 bases lay in between. This CDR3 has 15 amino acids. Germline CDR1 reads MNHEY; CDR2 reads SMNVEV (reference sequence).

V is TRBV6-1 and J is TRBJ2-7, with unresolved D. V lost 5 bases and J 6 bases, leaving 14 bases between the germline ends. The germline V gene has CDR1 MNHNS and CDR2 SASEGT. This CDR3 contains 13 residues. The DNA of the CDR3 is TGTGCCAGCAGTACGCGAAGCCTCTCCGAGCAGTACTTC. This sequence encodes CASSTRSLSEQYF.